The clone carrying this TCR beta chain came up a few times. Antigen specificity is unknown. A much larger clone lies one base from this, so it may be a read error. This entry is derived from a study of tumor-infiltrating lymphocytes in primary liver carcinoma. Across the whole study: By surgical resection, the patients were treated for their primary liver carcinoma.

Germline values: CDR1 SGHDT, CDR2 YYEEEE. Deletions cut 4 bases from V and 3 bases from J, with 8 bases between. This CDR3 spans 12 amino acids. A primer in the constant region served to generate TCR beta cDNA from 450 to 650 ng of total RNA. Three nested multiplex PCR rounds of slightly modified ARM-PCR generated TCR beta libraries. The opening two PCR rounds, approximately 10 cycles each, paired TRBV1-TRBV30 forward primers with a C-beta reverse primer. TCRdb re-called the multiplex PCR reads with MiXCR, one entry per CDR3 protein. Of hundreds of thousands of distinct CDR3 sequences in the sample, 58% were seen once. Study findings and constraints: Tumors had a top-250-clone fraction that was significantly higher than blood (p = 0.039). Tumor-adjacent and tumor-blood pairs shared a smaller degree of overlap than tumor region pairs.

Germline DNA was also extracted, with blood RNA taken from unsorted whole blood. This sequence joins TRBV5-6 and TRBJ2-7; possibly TRBD2 for D (5 bases). This sequence was found in a woman in her twenties or thirties with primary liver carcinoma and hepatitis B virus infection. The sequencing input was peripheral blood. The CDR3 reads CASSGADYEQYF. CDR3 nucleotides: TGTGCCAGCAGCGGAGCGGACTACGAGCAGTACTTC.